The entry that follows covers one TCR beta chain sequence. Donors were ostensibly healthy at sampling, although undocumented immune exposures were probable. The CDR3 spans 13 residues. Germline-derived CDR1 and CDR2 are MRHNA and SNTAGT. The junction had 2 bases not matched to a gene; V was cut back by 2 bases and J by 9 bases. This entry is derived from a study of cytomegalovirus exposure and HLA in healthy donors. The overall study: In a previous analysis, 117 million unique TCR beta sequences were found from roughly 200 million T cells.

PCR was performed using 60 Vbeta and 13 Jbeta primers. Profiled with immunoSEQ multiplex PCR; TCRdb holds only in-frame clones, not every one. The sample records roughly 120,000 clones, over 60% being singletons. The chain carries TRBV6-4 and TRBJ2-1, with 9 bases identical to TRBD1. The sequencing sample was made of PBMCs. The receptor comes from a woman aged 60 to 75 in good health and CMV-seropositive. The CDR3 is CASSDGTGREQFF. The CDR3 DNA sequence: TGTGCCAGCAGTGACGGGACAGGGCGTGAGCAGTTCTTC.